The 14 T cell receptor beta chains below come from one sample, sequenced in a study of blood T cell repertoires in COVID-19 (dated by TCRdb to 2020 to 2022). Receptor libraries were prepared by the immunoSEQ multiplex PCR assay. Here the immuneACCESS table is served through TCRdb, limited to in-frame sequences with V and J called. Missing clones are a known gap in these copies; in checked studies unresolved V genes cover under half, and the rest lacks a known reason. Here the sample has around 250,000 clones; roughly four fifths occur a single time. Approximately 5% of the sample is taken by the ten largest. The sequenced sample consisted of PBMCs or T cells enriched from blood (not recorded which). Receptor source: a man aged 40-49 years who had been exposed to COVID-19.

The chain recombines TRBV20-1 with TRBJ1-1; no clear D gene. Germline CDR1 reads DFQATT; CDR2 reads SNEGSKA (reference sequence). Trimming left V 8 bases short and J 4 bases short, with 11 bases between. The CDR3 spans 11 residues. The chain's CDR3 is CSTMYGTEAFF. Written as DNA, the CDR3 is TGCAGTACCATGTACGGCACTGAAGCTTTCTTT.

V gene TRBV7-2 combines with J gene TRBJ1-1; D might be TRBD1 (5 bases). The V gene lost 2 bases and the J gene lost 8 bases, with 12 bases spanning the gap. This CDR3 has 13 residues. Germline assignment: CDR1 SGHTA and CDR2 FQGNSA. The CDR3 here is CASSLLATAEAFF. Here the CDR3 DNA reads TGTGCCAGCAGCTTACTCGCGACAGCAGAAGCTTTCTTT.

The V gene is TRBV10-3, the J gene TRBJ2-1; TRBD2 might be the D (6 bases). V was shortened by 11 bases and J by 5 bases, with 16 bases between the two germline ends. The CDR3 runs 13 residues. In germline, CDR1 is ENHRY, CDR2 SYGVKD. The CDR3 sequence: CAASGLINNEQFF. DNA of the CDR3: TGTGCCGCCTCCGGACTAATAAACAATGAGCAGTTCTTC.

The count of this clone is one. V and J are TRBV11-3 and TRBJ1-2; 9 nucleotides align to TRBD1. V was pared by 4 bases and J by 8 bases, with 8 bases of the junction left unmatched. Germline CDR1 SGHNT, CDR2 YENEEA. The length of the CDR3 is 14 residues. Here the CDR3 reads CASSSLTGGGGYTF. CDR3 in DNA: TGTGCCAGCAGCTCACTGACAGGGGGGGGAGGCTACACCTTC.

The chain uses TRBV5-1 and TRBJ1-4; unclear D gene. Trimming stripped 4 bases from V and 7 bases from J, with 14 bases between. Germline values: CDR1 SGHRS, CDR2 YFSETQ. The CDR3 contains 14 residues. CDR3 region: CASSPALEGEKLFF. In DNA, the CDR3 is TGCGCCAGCAGCCCCGCCCTAGAGGGTGAAAAACTGTTTTTT.

The chain has TRBV9 and TRBJ1-5; D gene ambiguous. Trimming removed 0 bases at V and 4 bases at J, with 5 bases between. CDR1 is SGDLS and CDR2 is YYNGEE in the germline V gene. The CDR3 is 13 amino acids. Here the CDR3 reads CASSVEQNQPQHF. Here the CDR3 DNA reads TGTGCCAGCAGCGTAGAACAGAATCAGCCCCAGCATTTT. Looking up the rest from reference TRBV9 and TRBJ1-5 gives the full variable domain: DSGVTQTPKHLITATGQRVTLRCSPRSGDLSVYWYQQSLDQGLQFLIQYYNGEERAKGNILERFSAQQFPDLHSELNLSSLELGDSALYFCASSVEQNQPQHFGDGTRLSIL.

The rearrangement joins TRBV9 to TRBJ1-2; 7 bases agree with TRBD1. Trimming took 0 bases from V and 4 from J; bases not matched to a gene: 6. Germline CDR1 and CDR2: SGDLS and YYNGEE. The CDR3 length is 15 residues. The CDR3 region is CASSVGQGPTYGYTF. CDR3 sequence (DNA): TGTGCCAGCAGCGTAGGACAGGGACCAACCTATGGCTACACCTTC.

This clone was recorded once. V and J are TRBV4-1 and TRBJ2-7, with no clear D. The V and J ends lost 5 bases and 9 bases respectively, with 20 bases between them. Germline-derived CDR1 and CDR2 are MGHRA and YSYEKL. This CDR3 region has 14 residues. CDR3 DNA sequence: TGCGCCAGCAGCGTAACCCCCCTAGAGGCTTCGCAGTACTTC. The encoded protein is CASSVTPLEASQYF.

This rearrangement joins TRBV27 to TRBJ2-3; a possible D gene is TRBD1 (5 bases). Trimming removed 6 bases at V and 2 bases at J, with 12 bases between. The CDR3 consists of 14 residues. Per germline, CDR1 MNHEY and CDR2 SMNVEV (reference sequence). CDR3 protein: CASSPGRATDTQYF. The DNA for the CDR3 is TGTGCCAGCAGCCCAGGGCGAGCCACAGATACGCAGTATTTT.

V is TRBV27 and J is TRBJ1-4, with D unresolved. This CDR3 comprises 13 residues. Germline assignment: CDR1 MNHEY and CDR2 SMNVEV (reference sequence). The V end lost 7 bases, the J end lost 8 bases, and 14 bases lay between the germline ends. CDR3 protein: CASTRWAGEKLFF. In DNA form, the CDR3 reads TGTGCCAGCACTCGGTGGGCGGGGGAAAAACTGTTTTTT.

The V and J genes are TRBV6-4 and TRBJ2-1; TRBD2 matches at 7 bases. The germline V gene has CDR1 MRHNA and CDR2 SNTAGT. The CDR3 has 17 residues. Losses at the gene ends were 1 base for V and 6 bases for J; bases not matched to a gene: 12. Here the CDR3 reads CASSDYCCGEGLNEQFF. The CDR3 nucleotides read TGTGCCAGCAGTGACTATTGTTGCGGGGAGGGCCTCAATGAGCAGTTCTTC.

V is TRBV7-8 and J is TRBJ1-1; TRBD1 is a possible D gene (5 bases). CDR3 length: 14 amino acids. In germline, CDR1 is SGHVS, CDR2 FQNEAQ. Trimming removed 2 bases from V and 5 bases from J, with 12 bases in between. CDR3 protein: CASSLSVGATEAFF. The CDR3 nucleotides read TGTGCCAGCAGCTTATCGGTTGGGGCGACTGAAGCTTTCTTT.

The chain links TRBV5-1 to TRBJ2-7; maybe TRBD1 (5 bases). Trimming stripped 0 bases from V and 2 bases from J, with 15 bases between. Germline V gene sequence: CDR1 SGHRS, CDR2 YFSETQ. This CDR3 has 16 amino acids. Here the CDR3 reads CASSLGMTAMAYEQYF. The CDR3 DNA follows: TGCGCCAGCAGCTTGGGAATGACAGCGATGGCCTACGAGCAGTACTTC.

The table lists this clone with a count of one. The chain links TRBV5-4 to TRBJ1-1; D remains ambiguous. This CDR3 has 14 amino acids. Deletions cut 6 bases from V and 4 bases from J, with 16 bases between. Germline-derived CDR1 and CDR2 are SGHNT and YYREEE (reference sequence). The CDR3 coding sequence is TGTGCCAGCACCAATGGGCTGAGAAGCACTGAAGCTTTCTTT. Translation gives CASTNGLRSTEAFF.